This T cell receptor beta chain was identified in a study of tumor and adjacent non-tumor tissue in lung cancer listed by TCRdb under 2018. Regarding the research as a whole: Patients with adenocarcinoma (over 11), squamous cell carcinoma (2) and small cell lung cancer (1) were included in the cohort. The approximately 15 patients were aged roughly 30 to 85 years, included 10 men and 5 women, and had TNM stage I to III disease. In total, sequencing yielded 95 million to 150 million productive TCRbeta reads, which works out to an average of around 4.2 million reads per sample. The study compared bulk TCRbeta repertoires between lung tumor tissue and matched distant non-tumor lung tissue from over twelve lung cancer patients. TCRbeta CDR3 sequencing was performed on 25 to 35 paired specimens, with one tumor sample and one normal lung sample collected per patient. Study-wide findings and limitations: A significantly larger cumulative share of the repertoire was made up by the top 100 clones in normal lung than in tumor tissue. The cohort had only about 16 patients, and the authors noted that larger samples and more detailed clinical data are needed. Tumor tissue showed significantly greater TCR diversity (inverse Simpson) than normal lung tissue (approximately 430 vs 150, P = 0.0075, Mann-Whitney U test). The sequencing platform is not named in the methods, and unique molecular identifiers are not mentioned. TCR diversity was significantly higher in younger patients, and greater tumor TCR diversity was associated with shorter overall survival and shorter disease-free survival. Peripheral blood was not sequenced, so blood TCRbeta repertoires in these lung cancer patients were not examined.

In this sample, this clonotype turned up many times. Its antigen remains unidentified. No qualities accompany the bases; no much larger clone lies one base away. The germline V gene (reference sequence) yields DFQATT for CDR1 and SNEGSKA for CDR2. V ends up 3 bases short and J 3 bases short, with an unmatched junction base count of 7. Including the terminal cysteine and phenylalanine, the CDR3 comprises 16 residues. Of all the DNA, just the CDR3 is kept, 48 bases in frame from base 1. RNA was isolated from bulk unsorted tissue, and RNA quality was assessed with a NanoDrop ND-1000 and an Agilent 2100. Normal lung samples were distant non-tumor tissue taken more than 3 cm from the tumor edge. Donors were newly diagnosed lung cancer patients admitted for thoracic surgery in China between August and November 2014, without prior chemotherapy. Anyone who had undergone radiotherapy or chemotherapy before, or who had another cancer at the same time, was left out of the study. Pieces of surgical tissue measuring about 1-2.1 cm3 were kept in RNAlater solution and held at -80 degrees C until needed.

The method was multiplex PCR. The listed sequencing device is Illumina HiSeq 2500. Following protocols modified from ARM-PCR, the researchers constructed TCRbeta libraries through three rounds of nested PCR with primers (Table S4). Before sequencing, PCR products of 200-500 bp were cut from the gel and purified using the QIAquick gel extraction kit. From the authors' description of their analysis: Reads were cleaned with Trimmomatic, merged with FLASH into complete CDR3 sequences, and assigned to V(D)J germline segments with MiTCR. Clonal diversity was calculated as the inverse Simpson's index using VDJtools. In-frame sequences lacking a premature stop codon were counted as productive reads. TCRdb trimmed public reads at Q25 via fastp, called clones via MiXCR and kept in-frame beta chains. CDR3 protein duplicates are merged, each entry listing the most common genes and DNA. TCRdb's processing, not the authors' own work, is the source of the V and J calls. In all, the sample holds some 100,000 distinct CDR3 sequences, and 65% of those were seen once. The ten largest clones add up to roughly a fifth of the sample.

The sequence was obtained from a man aged 25-40 years with non-small cell lung cancer. The source material was distant non-tumor lung tissue. The V and J genes are TRBV20-1 and TRBJ2-1, and 11 junctional nucleotides match TRBD2. At the DNA level, the sequence is TGCAGTGCTAGCGAAGGACTAGCGGGTGACTACAATGAGCAGTTCTTC. Protein translation: CSASEGLAGDYNEQFF.